A single sample gave rise to the 2 T cell receptor beta chains below, sequenced in a study of beta chain features in type 1 diabetes. The study's findings and limits: A moderate, significant TCRB CDR3 shortening appeared in type 1 diabetes across four CD4+ subsets.

The antigens for these receptors are not known. TCRB transcripts that were expressed got sequenced, as all of the isolated RNA had been reverse transcribed. Assay: immunoSEQ multiplex PCR; the TCRdb copy retains only in-frame clones and omits some. Of about 160,000 clones in the sample, approximately 10% are singletons; the top ten hold approximately 0.7%. Material for sequencing was central memory CD4+ T cells from blood. These receptors all stem from a woman aged 30 to 39 with type 1 diabetes.

This clone was observed a handful of times. The genes are TRBV18 and TRBJ2-1, with D maybe TRBD2 (6 bases). The V gene lost 0 bases and the J gene lost 0 bases, with 9 bases spanning the gap. CDR1 is KGHSH and CDR2 is LQKENI in the germline V gene. This CDR3 has 16 amino acids. CDR3 in amino acids: CASSPPNGGSYNEQFF. As DNA, the CDR3 is TGTGCCAGCTCACCACCGAACGGGGGCTCCTACAATGAGCAGTTCTTC.

The CDR3 DNA reads as TGTGCCAGCAACCCGGGACAGGGAATAGGAGAGACCCAGTACTTC. Amino acids: CASNPGQGIGETQYF. The V call is TRBV2, the J call TRBJ2-5; 9 bases are shared with TRBD1. The CDR3 runs 15 residues. Germline trimming cut 7 bases from V and 4 bases from J; bases unmatched to any gene: 10. Looked up from germline, CDR1 is SNHLY and CDR2 is FYNNEI.